These 31 T cell receptor beta chains were sequenced from one sample in a study of blood T cell repertoires in COVID-19. TCRdb's copy holds only in-frame clones and misses some; the assay was immunoSEQ multiplex PCR. The table has around 400,000 clones, roughly 84% seen once. Sequencing was performed on PBMCs or T cells enriched from blood (not recorded which). The receptor source for this set is a woman aged 18-35 years who had been exposed to COVID-19.

Concerning this clone itself: Distinct nucleotide sequences in the sample also encode this CDR3. This chain joins TRBV5-1 and TRBJ2-7; no firm D call. V lost 0 bases to trimming and J lost 2 bases, with 9 bases between them. The CDR3 covers 14 residues. Germline values: CDR1 SGHRS, CDR2 YFSETQ. CDR3 protein: CASSLGGSPYEQYF. CDR3 nucleotide sequence: TGCGCCAGCAGCTTGGGCGGCAGCCCCTACGAGCAGTACTTC.

This rearrangement joins TRBV29-1 to TRBJ2-7; D is possibly TRBD1 (5 bases). The CDR3 runs to 11 residues. Germline CDR1 is SQVTM and CDR2 is ANQGSEA. V was shortened by 6 bases and J by 5 bases, with 11 bases between the two germline ends. The CDR3 sequence: CSVLQGNEQYF. In nucleotides, the CDR3 is TGCAGCGTCCTGCAGGGCAACGAGCAGTACTTC.

This clone was seen a few times. The V gene is TRBV2, the J gene TRBJ2-2; TRBD1 is a possible D gene (6 bases). There are 13 residues in the CDR3. Between the trimmed V and J ends, which lost 6 bases and 4 bases, there was a span of 9 bases. Germline CDR1 SNHLY, CDR2 FYNNEI. DNA of the CDR3: TGTGCCAGCAGCGACAGGTCCACCGGGGAGCTGTTTTTT. It specifies CASSDRSTGELFF.

A single count supports this clone. This CDR3 is CASSSPDSPGNTIYF. The CDR3 DNA is TGTGCCAGCAGTTCGCCGGACAGTCCTGGAAACACCATATATTTT. This chain joins TRBV28 and TRBJ1-3, with a possible D match to TRBD1 (6 bases). The CDR3 consists of 15 residues. Germline lookup yields CDR1 MDHEN and CDR2 SYDVKM. V was shortened by 4 bases and J by 2 bases, with 12 bases between the two germline ends.

This clone has only one observation. The gene calls are TRBV6-5 and TRBJ1-5; D unresolved. The germline V gene has CDR1 MNHEY and CDR2 SVGAGI. Trimming shortened V by 6 bases and J by 7 bases, and 10 bases separated the two germline ends. The CDR3 runs to 12 residues. The DNA of the CDR3 is TGTGCCAGCAGCCAGGTAGGACAGCCCCAGCATTTT. This sequence encodes CASSQVGQPQHF.

This clone was seen a handful of times. The chain combines TRBV6-5 with TRBJ2-7, with 7 bases lining up with TRBD2. V lost 4 bases to trimming and J lost 0 bases; unmatched junction nucleotides: 3. CDR3 size: 14 residues. Germline CDR1 MNHEY, CDR2 SVGAGI. The CDR3 DNA follows: TGTGCCAGCAGTTCGACTAGCAGCTCCTACGAGCAGTACTTC. Translation: CASSSTSSSYEQYF.

The rearrangement uses TRBV6-2 or TRBV6-3 and TRBJ1-1; a weak D match, TRBD1 (5 bases). The germline V and J ends were trimmed by 2 bases and 7 bases, with 20 bases remaining between them. The CDR3 extends over 16 amino acids. CDR1 is MNHEY and CDR2 is SVGEGT in the germline V gene. CDR3 sequence reads: CASSYGPHTGDREAFF. The DNA of the CDR3 is TGTGCCAGCAGTTACGGGCCACACACAGGCGACCGTGAAGCTTTCTTT.

The V call is TRBV6-5, the J call TRBJ2-1; TRBD1 agrees at 8 bases. The length of the CDR3 is 15 residues. The junction had 5 bases not matched to a gene; V was cut back by 2 bases and J by 5 bases. Germline V lookup: CDR1 MNHEY, CDR2 SVGAGI. The CDR3 loop is CASSYDRGPNNEQFF. CDR3 bases: TGTGCCAGCAGTTACGACAGGGGACCGAACAATGAGCAGTTCTTC.

This clone was picked up one time. The V call is TRBV19, the J call TRBJ2-7; 7 bases map to TRBD1. CDR1 and CDR2 from the germline V gene are LNHDA and SQIVND (reference sequence). This CDR3 is built from 11 residues. This CDR3 is CDRDRIYEQYF. The CDR3 DNA is TGTGATCGGGACAGAATATACGAGCAGTACTTC.

The rearrangement uses TRBV7-9 and TRBJ1-5; 8 bases are a match to TRBD1. The CDR3 covers 14 residues. Germline values: CDR1 SEHNR, CDR2 FQNEAQ (reference sequence). With 6 bases clipped from V and 5 bases from J, the junction kept 6 bases outside the gene matches. The CDR3 coding sequence is TGTGCCAGCAGGCTGCAGGGGGCTTATCAGCCCCAGCATTTT. Translating gives CASRLQGAYQPQHF.

The chain couples TRBV11-2 to TRBJ2-5, with 7 bases aligning to TRBD1. Germline CDR1 is SGHAT and CDR2 is FQNNGV. Losses at the gene ends were 0 bases for V and 5 bases for J; bases not matched to a gene: 9. This CDR3 is built from 16 residues. CDR3 DNA: TGTGCCAGCAGCTTAGAAGGGCAGGGGGAACGTGAGACCCAGTACTTC. Amino acids: CASSLEGQGERETQYF.

The chain links TRBV5-1 to TRBJ2-7; no reliable D call. Trimming took 1 base from V and 1 from J, leaving 6 bases between them. This CDR3 comprises 13 residues. In germline, CDR1 is SGHRS, CDR2 YFSETQ. CDR3 nucleotides: TGCGCCAGCAGCTTGTCCAGTTCCTACGAGCAGTACTTC. Its translation: CASSLSSSYEQYF.

This clone showed up just a few times. The chain has TRBV29-1 and TRBJ2-2; D is unclear. The CDR3 has 11 residues. The ends were cut back, 4 bases at V and 3 bases at J, with 3 bases in the middle. Germline-derived CDR1 and CDR2 are SQVTM and ANQGSEA. The CDR3 loop reads CSVADTGELFF. The CDR3, as DNA: TGCAGCGTTGCCGACACCGGGGAGCTGTTTTTT.

This clone came up a few times. The CDR3: CASKGYPYNEQFF. In DNA, the CDR3 is TGCGCCAGCAAGGGGTACCCCTACAATGAGCAGTTCTTC. The chain joins TRBV10-2 to TRBJ2-1; TRBD1 might be the D (5 bases). V lost 7 bases and J lost 2, with 9 bases in between. This CDR3 contains 13 residues. CDR1 WSHSY and CDR2 SAAADI come from the germline V gene.

This chain links TRBV2 with TRBJ2-7, with 8 positions matching TRBD1. V shed 8 bases and J 4 bases; nucleotides not matched to a gene: 10. This CDR3 region has 14 residues. CDR1 SNHLY and CDR2 FYNNEI come from the germline V gene. DNA of the CDR3: TGTGCCAGCTTAGGGACAGGAGTTAGTTACGAGCAGTACTTC. Its translation is CASLGTGVSYEQYF.

This rearrangement joins TRBV5-1 to TRBJ1-4; no clear D. V dropped 7 bases and J dropped 10 bases, with 17 bases sitting between them. CDR3 length: 13 amino acids. Germline assignment: CDR1 SGHRS and CDR2 YFSETQ. CDR3 coding DNA: TGCGCCAGCGGAAGCGACGGGGTAGGAAAACTGTTTTTT. Protein sequence: CASGSDGVGKLFF.

The chain couples TRBV27 to TRBJ1-5; 10 nucleotides match TRBD1. In germline, CDR1 is MNHEY, CDR2 SMNVEV (reference sequence). J lost 7 bases, V lost 8 bases, and 8 bases had no gene match. The CDR3 has 14 residues. CDR3 sequence (DNA): TGTGCCAGCCATGGACAGGGGGAGGGACAGCCCCAGCATTTT. Protein sequence: CASHGQGEGQPQHF.

The chain joins TRBV29-1 to TRBJ2-7; 7 bases fit TRBD2. This CDR3 region has 13 residues. The germline V gene has CDR1 SQVTM and CDR2 ANQGSEA. The CDR3 DNA reads as TGCAGTACCTCGGGCGCGGGAGCCTACGAGCAGTACTTC. Its translation: CSTSGAGAYEQYF.

V gene TRBV3-1 (or the pseudogene TRBV3-2) combines with J gene TRBJ2-1, with D maybe TRBD2 (5 bases). The V end was cut by 2 bases, the J end by 9 bases, with 11 bases between. Looked up from germline, CDR1 is LGHDT and CDR2 is YNNKEL (reference sequence). CDR3 length equals 13 residues. The CDR3: CASSQIGSGEQFF. In DNA, the CDR3 is TGTGCCAGCAGCCAAATAGGGAGCGGTGAGCAGTTCTTC.

The V call is TRBV9, the J call TRBJ2-5, with D unresolved. Deletions cut 0 bases from V and 5 bases from J, with 14 bases between. The CDR3 consists of 15 residues. Germline CDR1 and CDR2: SGDLS and YYNGEE. As DNA, the CDR3 is TGTGCCAGCAGCGTAGGTAGTAGCCTAGAGGAGACCCAGTACTTC. Its protein product is CASSVGSSLEETQYF.

This rearrangement joins TRBV30 to TRBJ2-7; D remains ambiguous. CDR1 is GTSNPN and CDR2 is SVGIG in the germline V gene (reference sequence). The V end was cut by 5 bases, the J end by 3 bases, with 8 bases between. The CDR3 loop spans 11 amino acids. The DNA for the CDR3 is TGTGCCTGGTCGAACATCTACGAGCAGTACTTC. Amino acids: CAWSNIYEQYF.

V usage is TRBV7-9 and J usage is TRBJ1-1; 8 nucleotides line up with TRBD1. J gave up 1 base and V 5 bases, and 6 bases lay outside the gene matches. From germline, CDR1 is SEHNR and CDR2 FQNEAQ (reference sequence). The CDR3 covers 15 residues. CDR3 sequence reads: CASSPGQGRNTEAFF. CDR3 in DNA: TGTGCCAGCAGCCCCGGACAGGGCAGGAACACTGAAGCTTTCTTT. The complete variable domain, with remaining parts taken from reference TRBV7-9 and TRBJ1-1, reads DTGVSQNPRHKITKRGQNVTFRCDPISEHNRLYWYRQTLGQGPEFLTYFQNEAQLEKSRLLSDRFSAERPKGSFSTLEIQRTEQGDSAMYLCASSPGQGRNTEAFFGQGTRLTVV.

This chain joins TRBV5-1 and TRBJ2-5; TRBD2 might be the D (6 bases). The CDR3 extends over 15 amino acids. Per germline, CDR1 SGHRS and CDR2 YFSETQ. V lost 0 bases and J lost 0, with 9 bases in between. The CDR3 DNA sequence: TGCGCCAGCAGCTTGGGGACTACCCACCAAGAGACCCAGTACTTC. This gives the protein CASSLGTTHQETQYF. Together with reference TRBV5-1 and TRBJ2-5, the CDR3 gives the full variable domain: KAGVTQTPRYLIKTRGQQVTLSCSPISGHRSVSWYQQTPGQGLQFLFEYFSETQRNKGNFPGRFSGRQFSNSRSEMNVSTLELGDSALYLCASSLGTTHQETQYFGPGTRLLVL.

The chain links TRBV5-6 to TRBJ1-1; D is unclear. Germline CDR1 reads SGHDT; CDR2 reads YYEEEE. The CDR3 is 14 amino acids. The V and J ends lost 5 bases and 1 base respectively, with 12 bases between them. The CDR3 region is CASSFLSGNTEAFF. In nucleotides, the CDR3 is TGTGCCAGCAGTTTTCTTTCGGGGAACACTGAAGCTTTCTTT.

The gene calls are TRBV5-1 and TRBJ1-2; TRBD1 matches 7 bases. The ends lost 4 bases at V and 3 bases at J; junction bases unmatched: 6. The V gene's germline CDR1 is SGHRS and CDR2 YFSETQ. The CDR3 has 14 residues. CDR3 residues: CASSPTGKDYGYTF. The DNA for the CDR3 is TGCGCCAGCAGCCCGACAGGGAAAGACTATGGCTACACCTTC. Full variable domain (outside the CDR3, taken from reference TRBV5-1 and TRBJ1-2): KAGVTQTPRYLIKTRGQQVTLSCSPISGHRSVSWYQQTPGQGLQFLFEYFSETQRNKGNFPGRFSGRQFSNSRSEMNVSTLELGDSALYLCASSPTGKDYGYTFGSGTRLTVV.

This clone was seen more than once but under ten times. The genes are TRBV3-1 (or the pseudogene TRBV3-2) and TRBJ1-2, with 11 positions matching TRBD1. Losses at the gene ends were 3 bases for V and 3 bases for J; bases not matched to a gene: 0. CDR3 size: 14 residues. Germline V gives CDR1 LGHDT, CDR2 YNNKEL (reference sequence). The CDR3 nucleotides read TGTGCCAGCAGCCAGGGACAGGGGGACTATGGCTACACCTTC. Translated: CASSQGQGDYGYTF.

This clone was picked up one time. V and J are TRBV18 and TRBJ2-6; 10 bases line up with TRBD1. The CDR3 is 18 amino acids. Germline V gene data show CDR1 as KGHSH and CDR2 as LQKENI. V lost 1 base, J lost 4 bases, and 7 bases stayed unmatched. In DNA, the CDR3 is TGTGCCAGCTCACCACTGGGACAGGGGTTTTCCGGGGCCAACGTCCTGACTTTC. It encodes CASSPLGQGFSGANVLTF.

The chain couples TRBV10-2 to TRBJ1-6; no clear D gene. Germline CDR1 WSHSY, CDR2 SAAADI. Trimming stripped 4 bases from V and 7 bases from J, with 17 bases between. The CDR3 has 16 amino acids. The CDR3 is CASSVAAPNLNSPLHF. The CDR3 bases are TGCGCCAGCAGTGTGGCGGCTCCCAACTTAAATTCACCCCTCCACTTT.

In regard to this clone: A junction end diverges from the germline sequence, so it may reflect a read error. The chain has TRBV4-1 and TRBJ2-3; 7 nucleotides agree with TRBD1. Germline V lookup: CDR1 MGHRA, CDR2 YSYEKL. The length of the CDR3 is 15 residues. This chain's CDR3 is CASSQVDRFADTQYF. CDR3 nucleotide sequence: TGCGCCAGCAGTCAAGTGGACAGGTTCGCAGATACGCAGTATTTT.

The V call is TRBV14, the J call TRBJ1-5, with a possible D match to TRBD1 (6 bases). The CDR3 is made up of 13 amino acids. V was cut by 4 bases and J by 7 bases, with 11 bases left in between. Germline assignment: CDR1 SGHDN and CDR2 FVKESK. The CDR3 sequence is CASSPGGGQPQHF. CDR3 DNA sequence: TGTGCCAGCAGCCCGGGAGGGGGGCAGCCCCAGCATTTT.

This clone was seen a single time. The chain recombines TRBV6-5 with TRBJ2-7; TRBD2 matches 12 bases. CDR1 is MNHEY, CDR2 SVGAGI, per germline. With V trimmed by 6 bases and J by 4 bases, 4 bases remained unmatched. This CDR3 is built from 14 residues. The CDR3 here is CASRGLAGDYEQYF. In DNA form, the CDR3 reads TGTGCCAGCAGGGGACTAGCGGGTGATTACGAGCAGTACTTC.